These 9 T cell receptor beta chains share one sample of origin, sequenced in a study of blood T cell repertoires in COVID-19. This table comes from immunoSEQ multiplex PCR, and its TCRdb copy is limited to in-frame clones, with some not included. The profile shows about 150,000 clones, 81% of them singletons. The sequenced sample consisted of peripheral blood. These receptors all stem from a woman aged 60-75 years with active or convalescent COVID-19.

V usage is TRBV7-9 and J usage is TRBJ2-3; D perhaps matches TRBD2 (7 bases). The CDR3 is 15 amino acids. The germline gives CDR1 SEHNR, CDR2 FQNEAQ (reference sequence). V was trimmed by 2 bases and J by 2 bases, leaving 11 bases between them. The CDR3 is CASSLRGGPTDTQYF. CDR3 in DNA: TGTGCCAGCAGCTTAAGGGGGGGCCCCACAGATACGCAGTATTTT.

This rearrangement joins TRBV7-9 to TRBJ1-1, with D possibly TRBD1 on 5 matching bases. Trimming left V 5 bases short and J 6 bases short, with 19 bases between. CDR3 length equals 15 residues. CDR1 SEHNR and CDR2 FQNEAQ come from the germline V gene (reference sequence). The CDR3 DNA reads as TGTGCCAGCAGCGACCGCGGACACTCAACCGCTGAAGCTTTCTTT. This gives the protein CASSDRGHSTAEAFF.

The rearrangement joins TRBV11-2 to TRBJ2-2; tentatively, D is TRBD2 (5 bases). V lost 3 bases and J lost 2, with 13 bases in between. Germline V gene data show CDR1 as SGHAT and CDR2 as FQNNGV. This CDR3 comprises 16 residues. The CDR3 loop is CASSFRGFRNTGELFF. The CDR3 DNA reads TGTGCCAGCAGCTTCCGGGGATTCCGAAACACCGGGGAGCTGTTTTTT.

The V gene is TRBV4-3, the J gene TRBJ1-4; D may be TRBD1 (6 bases). Germline CDR1 LGHNA, CDR2 YSLEER. Trimming pared 4 bases from V and 7 bases from J, leaving 22 bases between. CDR3 length: 17 amino acids. The CDR3: CASSRITQQGGGEKLFF. In DNA form, the CDR3 reads TGCGCCAGCAGCCGGATTACCCAACAGGGCGGTGGTGAAAAACTGTTTTTT.

The CDR3 loop is CASTRESSPTNYGYTF. DNA of the CDR3: TGTGCCAGCACGCGGGAGAGCAGCCCTACTAACTATGGCTACACCTTC. V is TRBV4-2 and J is TRBJ1-2; unclear D gene. The germline CDR1 and CDR2 sequences are LGHNA and YNFKEQ. The CDR3 totals 16 residues. Trimming took off 7 bases at V and 0 bases at J, with 18 bases between the two ends.

The chain couples TRBV7-9 to TRBJ1-5, with D possibly being TRBD1 (6 bases). V lost 8 bases and J 0 bases, leaving 20 bases between the germline ends. The CDR3 is 17 amino acids. Looked up from germline, CDR1 is SEHNR and CDR2 is FQNEAQ (reference sequence). CDR3 residues: CASGVFGGRVSNQPQHF. CDR3 bases: TGTGCCAGCGGTGTATTTGGGGGCAGAGTTAGCAATCAGCCCCAGCATTTT.

The gene calls are TRBV19 and TRBJ1-6; D remains ambiguous. The CDR3 totals 12 residues. Per germline, CDR1 LNHDA and CDR2 SQIVND (reference sequence). Trimming stripped 5 bases from V and 11 bases from J, with 10 bases between. CDR3 amino acids: CASSPGMPPLHF. The DNA of the CDR3 is TGTGCCAGTAGTCCGGGGATGCCACCCCTCCACTTT.

V and J are TRBV4-1 and TRBJ2-5; 11 bases are shared with TRBD1. The CDR3 has 14 amino acids. After removal of 2 bases from V and 5 bases from J, the junction contained 1 base not matched to a gene. CDR1 and CDR2 from the germline V gene are MGHRA and YSYEKL. This CDR3 reads CASSQRTGGETQYF. The CDR3 region has the DNA TGCGCCAGCAGCCAACGGACAGGGGGCGAGACCCAGTACTTC.

This chain uses TRBV3-1 (or the pseudogene TRBV3-2) with TRBJ1-5, with 7 nucleotides matching TRBD1. Germline CDR1 LGHDT, CDR2 YNNKEL (reference sequence). This CDR3 is built from 18 residues. The V gene end was trimmed by 4 bases and the J gene end by 5 bases; junction bases not matched to a gene: 17. This CDR3 reads CASSRYSTGEGGHQPQHF. CDR3 sequence (DNA): TGTGCCAGCAGCCGCTACTCAACAGGGGAAGGAGGACATCAGCCCCAGCATTTT.